The 4 T cell receptor beta chains below were found in one sample sequenced in a study of blood T cell repertoires in COVID-19. Repertoires were generated with immunoSEQ multiplex PCR, while TCRdb's copy carries only in-frame clones and drops some. The sample includes roughly 70,000 clones, around 70% of them seen just once. Sequenced input: peripheral blood. The receptors originated from a man aged 70 or older with acute or convalescent COVID-19.

The chain employs TRBV10-3 and TRBJ2-1; 7 positions agree with TRBD1. Germline V gene data show CDR1 as ENHRY and CDR2 as SYGVKD. The CDR3 length is 17 residues. The junction had 17 bases not matched to a gene; V was cut back by 8 bases and J by 4 bases. In DNA, the CDR3 is TGTGCCATCTGGCCCATCCGGAATTACAGGGGTTACAATGAGCAGTTCTTC. It is translated as CAIWPIRNYRGYNEQFF.

This clone occurred once. The chain has TRBV6-6 and TRBJ1-5, with D perhaps matching TRBD1 (6 bases). The germline V and J ends were trimmed by 5 bases and 4 bases, with 12 bases remaining between them. This CDR3 spans 14 amino acids. Germline values: CDR1 MNHNY, CDR2 SVGAGI (reference sequence). CDR3 DNA: TGTGCCAGCAGTACGTCACAGGGAAATCAGCCCCAGCATTTT. Its protein product is CASSTSQGNQPQHF.

The chain has TRBV3-1 (or the pseudogene TRBV3-2) and TRBJ2-1; 8 positions agree with TRBD2. The CDR3 has 16 amino acids. Looked up from germline, CDR1 is LGHDT and CDR2 is YNNKEL (reference sequence). After removal of 1 base from V and 4 bases from J, the junction contained 6 bases not matched to a gene. CDR3 loop: CASSQAAAGEYNEQFF. For the CDR3, the DNA is TGTGCCAGCAGCCAAGCGGCAGCGGGAGAATACAATGAGCAGTTCTTC.

The chain recombines TRBV28 with TRBJ2-1; a possible D gene is TRBD2 (6 bases). The germline gives CDR1 MDHEN, CDR2 SYDVKM. This CDR3 spans 13 amino acids. The ends were cut back, 10 bases at V and 0 bases at J, with 10 bases in the middle. The CDR3 sequence is CAIWRGSYNEQFF. For the CDR3, the DNA is TGTGCCATATGGAGGGGCTCCTACAATGAGCAGTTCTTC.